A single sample gave rise to the 16 T cell receptor beta chains below, sequenced in a study of tumour-infiltrating T cells in Burkitt lymphoma. Produced via immunoSEQ multiplex PCR; TCRdb's table is partial and in-frame only. This table holds about 15,000 clones, just under 80% found once. Sequencing used tumor tissue. The receptors derive from a human donor with diffuse large B-cell lymphoma.

The chain joins TRBV10-3 to TRBJ1-2, with D possibly TRBD1 on 6 matching bases. Trimming shortened V by 7 bases and J by 2 bases, and 14 bases separated the two germline ends. The CDR3 contains 14 residues. Per germline, CDR1 ENHRY and CDR2 SYGVKD. CDR3 coding DNA: TGTGCCATCAACTCCGGGACATCGAACTATGGCTACACCTTC. Residues: CAINSGTSNYGYTF.

The gene calls are TRBV7-2 and TRBJ2-7; tentatively, D is TRBD1 or TRBD2 (5 bases each). Per germline, CDR1 SGHTA and CDR2 FQGNSA. There are 14 residues in the CDR3. V shed 5 bases and J shed 5 bases, with 16 bases lying between them. The chain's CDR3 is CASSEGPPRHEQYF. CDR3 DNA: TGTGCCAGCAGCGAGGGACCACCCAGGCACGAGCAGTACTTC.

This chain uses TRBV7-2 with TRBJ2-7; 13 bases are a match to TRBD2. In germline, CDR1 is SGHTA, CDR2 FQGNSA. The J segment lost 2 bases and the V segment lost 7 bases, leaving 2 bases of the junction unmatched. CDR3 length equals 14 residues. The CDR3 DNA sequence: TGTGCCAGCAAACTAGCGGGAGGGCCCTACGAGCAGTACTTC. It specifies CASKLAGGPYEQYF.

V gene TRBV13 combines with J gene TRBJ2-7, with D possibly called TRBD1 or TRBD2 (7 bases each). CDR1 is PRHDT, CDR2 FYEKMQ, per germline (reference sequence). Trimming cost V 5 bases and J 3 bases, with 23 bases left between them. The CDR3 loop spans 17 amino acids. This CDR3 reads CASSTRGGRGTSYEQYF. CDR3 nucleotide sequence: TGTGCCAGCAGCACCAGGGGGGGGCGGGGTACAAGCTACGAGCAGTACTTC.

The gene calls are TRBV27 and TRBJ2-2; TRBD1 is a possible D gene (5 bases). The ends were cut back, 0 bases at V and 6 bases at J, with 14 bases in the middle. CDR1 and CDR2 from the germline V gene are MNHEY and SMNVEV (reference sequence). The CDR3 loop spans 16 amino acids. CDR3 sequence (DNA): TGTGCCAGCAGTTTATCGGCAGGGTACCTTCCCGGGGAGCTGTTTTTT. Protein sequence: CASSLSAGYLPGELFF.

The V call is TRBV5-1, the J call TRBJ2-2, with 10 bases fitting TRBD2. The germline gives CDR1 SGHRS, CDR2 YFSETQ. The CDR3 is 15 amino acids. Unmatched junction bases numbered 3, after V lost 4 bases and J lost 3 bases. The CDR3 nucleotides are TGCGCCAGCAGCGTCACTAGCGGGGACACCGGGGAGCTGTTTTTT. This encodes CASSVTSGDTGELFF.

The chain carries TRBV5-4 and TRBJ2-5, with D hard to call. Germline V gene lookup returns CDR1 SGHNT and CDR2 YYREEE (reference sequence). The CDR3 totals 11 residues. V lost 1 base, J lost 2 bases, and 0 bases lay in between. The CDR3 loop reads CASSLQETQYF. DNA of the CDR3: TGTGCCAGCAGCTTGCAAGAGACCCAGTACTTC.

This clone was found a few times. The chain combines TRBV19 with TRBJ2-2; TRBD2 agrees at 9 bases. V dropped 8 bases and J dropped 6; count of bases not matched to a gene: 1. Germline CDR1 and CDR2: LNHDA and SQIVND (reference sequence). The CDR3 totals 12 residues. CDR3 coding DNA: TGTGCCAGTGTAGCGGGAGCCGGGGAGCTGTTTTTT. Its translation is CASVAGAGELFF. Using reference TRBV19 and TRBJ2-2 for the parts outside the CDR3, the full variable domain is DGGITQSPKYLFRKEGQNVTLSCEQNLNHDAMYWYRQDPGQGLRLIYYSQIVNDFQKGDIAEGYSVSREKKESFPLTVTSAQKNPTAFYLCASVAGAGELFFGEGSRLTVL.

The V gene is TRBV9, the J gene TRBJ2-5; 15 nucleotides agree with TRBD2. Losses at the gene ends were 0 bases for V and 5 bases for J; bases not matched to a gene: 17. CDR1 is SGDLS, CDR2 YYNGEE, per germline. This CDR3 region has 21 residues. This CDR3 reads CASSVGTGFWTSGRASETQYF. In nucleotides, the CDR3 is TGTGCCAGCAGCGTAGGGACAGGGTTCTGGACTAGCGGGAGGGCTAGTGAGACCCAGTACTTC.

This rearrangement joins TRBV5-6 to TRBJ1-5; TRBD1 agrees at 10 bases. After removal of 1 base from V and 4 bases from J, the junction contained 2 bases not matched to a gene. The CDR3 extends over 15 amino acids. Germline CDR1 reads SGHDT; CDR2 reads YYEEEE. The CDR3: CASSLLGQGNQPQHF. The DNA for the CDR3 is TGTGCCAGCAGCTTGTTGGGACAGGGGAATCAGCCCCAGCATTTT.

The chain combines TRBV7-2 with TRBJ2-6, with D unresolved. Trimming removed 5 bases from V and 6 bases from J, with 14 bases in between. The CDR3 runs 15 residues. The germline V gene has CDR1 SGHTA and CDR2 FQGNSA. The CDR3 DNA reads as TGTGCCAGCAGCCCCCAGGCTTCTCTGGCCAACGTCCTGACTTTC. This sequence encodes CASSPQASLANVLTF.

The chain combines TRBV6-6 with TRBJ2-7, with D maybe TRBD1 (6 bases). The CDR3 consists of 13 residues. The germline V gene has CDR1 MNHNY and CDR2 SVGAGI (reference sequence). V was trimmed by 7 bases and J by 0 bases, leaving 10 bases between them. This chain's CDR3 is CASTTQGSYEQYF. CDR3 nucleotides: TGTGCCAGCACTACACAGGGCTCCTACGAGCAGTACTTC.

The rearrangement uses TRBV2 and TRBJ2-2, with a possible D match to TRBD2 (7 bases). Between the trimmed V and J ends, which lost 4 bases and 2 bases, there was a span of 11 bases. Germline V gene data show CDR1 as SNHLY and CDR2 as FYNNEI. This CDR3 is built from 15 residues. DNA for the CDR3: TGTGCCAGCAGTGCATCGGGGGGCAACACCGGGGAGCTGTTTTTT. This encodes CASSASGGNTGELFF.

The chain employs TRBV5-6 and TRBJ2-5; 11 bases fit TRBD2. The CDR3 length is 15 residues. CDR1 SGHDT and CDR2 YYEEEE come from the germline V gene. The V gene end was trimmed by 2 bases and the J gene end by 5 bases; junction bases not matched to a gene: 5. The CDR3 region has the DNA TGTGCCAGCAGCTTTATAGCGGGGGGGTCCGAGACCCAGTACTTC. Translation: CASSFIAGGSETQYF. Full variable domain (missing parts from reference TRBV5-6 and TRBJ2-5): DAGVTQSPTHLIKTRGQQVTLRCSPKSGHDTVSWYQQALGQGPQFIFQYYEEEERQRGNFPDRFSGHQFPNYSSELNVNALLLGDSALYLCASSFIAGGSETQYFGPGTRLLVL.

The V call is TRBV7-2, the J call TRBJ1-2; D is uncertain. This CDR3 spans 15 amino acids. Trimming removed 1 base from V and 0 bases from J, with 9 bases in between. In germline, CDR1 is SGHTA, CDR2 FQGNSA. CDR3: CASSLVAQTNYGYTF. In DNA form, the CDR3 reads TGTGCCAGCAGCTTAGTGGCACAAACTAACTATGGCTACACCTTC.

The rearrangement uses TRBV29-1 and TRBJ2-7, with 11 bases that match TRBD2. Germline V lookup: CDR1 SQVTM, CDR2 ANQGSEA. This CDR3 region has 15 residues. After removal of 3 bases from V and 3 bases from J, the junction contained 7 bases not matched to a gene. The DNA of the CDR3 is TGCAGCGTTGAGGGGACTAGCGGACAACTCTACGAGCAGTACTTC. Translating gives CSVEGTSGQLYEQYF.